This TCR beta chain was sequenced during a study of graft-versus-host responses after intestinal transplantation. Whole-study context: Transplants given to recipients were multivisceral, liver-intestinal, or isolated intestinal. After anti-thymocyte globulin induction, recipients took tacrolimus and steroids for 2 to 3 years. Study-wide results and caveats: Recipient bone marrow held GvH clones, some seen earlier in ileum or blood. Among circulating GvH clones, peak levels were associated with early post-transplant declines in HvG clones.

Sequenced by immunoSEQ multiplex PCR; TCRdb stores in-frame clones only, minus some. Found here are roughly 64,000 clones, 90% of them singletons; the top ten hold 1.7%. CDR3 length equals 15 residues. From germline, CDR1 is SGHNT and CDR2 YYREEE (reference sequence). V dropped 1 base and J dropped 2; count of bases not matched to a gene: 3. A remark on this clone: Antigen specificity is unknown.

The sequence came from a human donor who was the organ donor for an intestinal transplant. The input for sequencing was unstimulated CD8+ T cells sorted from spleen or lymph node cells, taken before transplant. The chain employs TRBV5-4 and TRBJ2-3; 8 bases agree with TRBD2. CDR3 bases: TGTGCCAGCAGCTTGAGGCGGGAGGTCACAGATACGCAGTATTTT. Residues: CASSLRREVTDTQYF. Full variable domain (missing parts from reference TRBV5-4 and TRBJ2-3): ETGVTQSPTHLIKTRGQQVTLRCSSQSGHNTVSWYQQALGQGPQFIFQYYREEENGRGNFPPRFSGLQFPNYSSELNVNALELDDSALYLCASSLRREVTDTQYFGPGTRLTVL.